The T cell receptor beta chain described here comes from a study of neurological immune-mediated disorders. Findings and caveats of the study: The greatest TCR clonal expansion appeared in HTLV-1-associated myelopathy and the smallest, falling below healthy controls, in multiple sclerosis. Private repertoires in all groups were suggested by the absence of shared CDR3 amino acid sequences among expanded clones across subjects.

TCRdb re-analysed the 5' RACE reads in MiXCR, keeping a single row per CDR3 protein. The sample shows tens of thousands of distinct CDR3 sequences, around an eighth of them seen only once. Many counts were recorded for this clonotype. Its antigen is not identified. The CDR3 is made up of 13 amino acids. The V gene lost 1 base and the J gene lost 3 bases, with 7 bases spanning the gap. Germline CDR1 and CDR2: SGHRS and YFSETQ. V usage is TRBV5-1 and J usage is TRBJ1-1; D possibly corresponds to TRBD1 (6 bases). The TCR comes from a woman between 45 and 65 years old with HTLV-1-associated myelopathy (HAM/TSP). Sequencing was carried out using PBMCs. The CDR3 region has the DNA TGCGCCAGCAGCTTGAGGGGGGACACTGAAGCTTTCTTT. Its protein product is CASSLRGDTEAFF.